What follows are 25 T cell receptor beta chains derived from one specimen sequenced in a study of beta chain features in type 1 diabetes. What these receptors recognize is not known. Overall study results and limits: Across all four CD4+ subsets, people with type 1 diabetes showed modestly shorter TCRB CDR3s.

Every bit of the isolated RNA underwent reverse transcription, so sequencing read expressed TCRB transcripts. Sequenced by immunoSEQ multiplex PCR; TCRdb stores in-frame clones only, minus some. The sample includes nearly 700,000 clones, about an eighth seen only once; the top ten take approximately 0.02%. What was sequenced was naive CD4+ T cells from blood. These receptors were taken from a man aged 18 to 29 with type 1 diabetes.

The gene calls are TRBV28 and TRBJ2-6, with no clear D. Trimming left V 5 bases short and J 0 bases short, with 8 bases between. The germline V gene has CDR1 MDHEN and CDR2 SYDVKM. The CDR3 spans 15 residues. As DNA, the CDR3 is TGTGCCAGCAGTACCCACCGCTCTGGGGCCAACGTCCTGACTTTC. Protein sequence: CASSTHRSGANVLTF.

This clone was observed a few times. The chain joins TRBV6-5 to TRBJ1-1; D not resolved. Germline CDR1 reads MNHEY; CDR2 reads SVGAGI. V lost 4 bases and J lost 1, with 7 bases in between. This CDR3 has 13 amino acids. The CDR3 is CASSLSGNTEAFF. As DNA, the CDR3 is TGTGCCAGCAGTTTATCAGGGAACACTGAAGCTTTCTTT.

This clone was observed a handful of times. The V and J genes are TRBV11-2 and TRBJ2-5; D not certain. Germline CDR1 SGHAT, CDR2 FQNNGV. The germline V and J ends were trimmed by 2 bases and 0 bases, with 4 bases remaining between them. This CDR3 has 13 residues. The CDR3 DNA sequence: TGTGCCAGCAGCTTAAGCTACCAAGAGACCCAGTACTTC. As protein: CASSLSYQETQYF.

The chain joins TRBV11-2 to TRBJ1-2; D gene unclear. V was shortened by 0 bases and J by 7 bases, with 9 bases between the two germline ends. CDR1 is SGHAT, CDR2 FQNNGV, per germline. The CDR3 is 13 amino acids. CDR3 residues: CASSLDGISGYTF. The CDR3 nucleotides read TGTGCCAGCAGCTTAGATGGAATTTCTGGCTACACCTTC.

This clone was seen a handful of times. The genes are TRBV4-2 and TRBJ1-2; 7 bases are shared with TRBD1. Unmatched junction bases numbered 5, after V lost 2 bases and J lost 8 bases. The germline V gene encodes CDR1 LGHNA and CDR2 YNFKEQ. The CDR3 length is 13 residues. For the CDR3, the DNA is TGTGCCAGCAGCCAACAGGGGGTTGGGGGCTACACCTTC. It is translated as CASSQQGVGGYTF.

This clone has only a few counts. V is TRBV5-1 and J is TRBJ2-1, with D tentatively TRBD1 (5 bases). CDR1 SGHRS and CDR2 YFSETQ come from the germline V gene. There are 15 residues in the CDR3. With 6 bases removed from V and 0 bases from J, the gap between germline ends came to 13 bases. DNA of the CDR3: TGCGCCAGCAACCGGGCAGGGAACTCCTACAATGAGCAGTTCTTC. Protein: CASNRAGNSYNEQFF.

This CDR3 is CASSSGQTSEKLFF. In DNA, the CDR3 is TGTGCCAGCAGTTCGGGACAAACGAGTGAAAAACTGTTTTTT. This rearrangement joins TRBV25-1 to TRBJ1-4; the D gene is possibly TRBD1 (6 bases). From germline, CDR1 is MGHDK and CDR2 SYGVNS. V lost 5 bases and J 7 bases, leaving 14 bases between the germline ends. The CDR3 covers 14 residues.

V and J are TRBV7-2 and TRBJ1-1, with no clear D. The CDR3 extends over 15 amino acids. Germline V gene sequence: CDR1 SGHTA, CDR2 FQGNSA. Trimming removed 2 bases from V and 4 bases from J, with 14 bases in between. In DNA, the CDR3 is TGTGCCAGCAGCTTAAAGGGAGCACGTGGCACTGAAGCTTTCTTT. The encoded protein is CASSLKGARGTEAFF.

This clone was seen a handful of times. The gene calls are TRBV5-4 and TRBJ2-3, with 9 positions matching TRBD2. After removal of 6 bases from V and 8 bases from J, the junction contained 16 bases not matched to a gene. Germline V gene lookup returns CDR1 SGHNT and CDR2 YYREEE (reference sequence). The length of the CDR3 is 16 residues. The CDR3 coding sequence is TGTGCCAGCACTCCCGCGGTAGCGGGGGAGGGAGCTACGCAGTATTTT. Encoded protein: CASTPAVAGEGATQYF.

This clone was counted only a few times. The chain links TRBV4-1 to TRBJ2-3; D uncertain. CDR1 is MGHRA and CDR2 is YSYEKL in the germline V gene. The V gene lost 1 base and the J gene lost 6 bases, with 14 bases spanning the gap. The CDR3 sequence is 15 residues long. For the CDR3, the DNA is TGCGCCAGCAGCCAAGGAACCCTAGGATCCGATACGCAGTATTTT. Translating gives CASSQGTLGSDTQYF.

This chain connects TRBV30 to TRBJ1-4, with D perhaps TRBD1 (5 bases). The CDR3 length is 16 residues. V was trimmed by 2 bases and J by 0 bases, leaving 13 bases between them. The germline CDR1 and CDR2 sequences are GTSNPN and SVGIG (reference sequence). CDR3 region: CAWSILQGATNEKLFF. CDR3 nucleotides: TGTGCCTGGAGTATCCTTCAGGGAGCAACTAATGAAAAACTGTTTTTT.

This rearrangement joins TRBV5-1 to TRBJ1-6; 7 bases line up with TRBD1. The CDR3 sequence is 12 residues long. J lost 15 bases, V lost 1 base, and 4 bases had no gene match. Germline V gives CDR1 SGHRS, CDR2 YFSETQ. The CDR3 nucleotides are TGCGCCAGCAGCTTGACAGGGGAGGGCCTCCACTTT. Encoded protein: CASSLTGEGLHF.

This chain links TRBV18 with TRBJ2-5, with TRBD2 matching 9 bases. Per germline, CDR1 KGHSH and CDR2 LQKENI. This CDR3 spans 14 amino acids. V gave up 6 bases and J gave up 2 bases; unmatched junction bases: 4. CDR3 sequence: CASSAGLAQETQYF. The CDR3 nucleotides read TGTGCCAGCTCGGCGGGACTAGCTCAAGAGACCCAGTACTTC.

The chain joins TRBV6-5 to TRBJ1-1; D might be TRBD1 (6 bases). Germline CDR1 MNHEY, CDR2 SVGAGI. Trimming cost V 5 bases and J 3 bases, with 16 bases left between them. This CDR3 comprises 15 residues. The CDR3 DNA reads TGTGCCAGCAGTCCTTTGGGGGGCTCGTACACTGAAGCTTTCTTT. This codes for CASSPLGGSYTEAFF.

As for this clone: The sample holds other DNA sequences that translate to the same CDR3. The V and J genes are TRBV19 and TRBJ2-5; TRBD2 matches 9 bases. The CDR3 totals 13 residues. Per the germline V gene, CDR1 is LNHDA and CDR2 is SQIVND (reference sequence). V was pared by 5 bases and J by 2 bases, with 0 bases of the junction left unmatched. CDR3 coding DNA: TGTGCCAGTAGTGCGGGGGGGCAAGAGACCCAGTACTTC. Protein: CASSAGGQETQYF.

This clone was detected only a few times. CDR3 protein: CASSLGQTISYGYTF. CDR3 coding DNA: TGTGCCAGCAGCTTAGGACAGACCATAAGCTATGGCTACACCTTC. V usage is TRBV7-9 and J usage is TRBJ1-2, with D tentatively TRBD1 (5 bases). Deletions cut 1 base from V and 4 bases from J, with 13 bases between. CDR3 length: 15 amino acids. Germline values: CDR1 SEHNR, CDR2 FQNEAQ (reference sequence).

The rearrangement joins TRBV9 to TRBJ2-7; TRBD2 matches at 7 bases. V was clipped by 0 bases and J by 6 bases; unmatched bases: 6. This CDR3 is 14 amino acids long. Germline CDR1 reads SGDLS; CDR2 reads YYNGEE. As DNA, the CDR3 is TGTGCCAGCAGCGTAGAGGGAGGGAGTCGCGAGCAGTACTTC. This codes for CASSVEGGSREQYF.

This clone appeared a few times. This chain uses TRBV10-3 with TRBJ2-5, with no clear D. CDR1 and CDR2 from the germline V gene are ENHRY and SYGVKD. Trimming took 6 bases from V and 5 from J, leaving 10 bases between them. The CDR3 runs to 12 residues. In DNA form, the CDR3 reads TGTGCCATCAGAGACCCTGGGGAGACCCAGTACTTC. This gives the protein CAIRDPGETQYF.

The chain carries TRBV19 and TRBJ2-7; D gene ambiguous. The V end was cut by 4 bases, the J end by 5 bases, with 12 bases between. Germline V gene data show CDR1 as LNHDA and CDR2 as SQIVND (reference sequence). The CDR3 length is 13 residues. As DNA, the CDR3 is TGTGCCAGTAGTAGGGTTTATGGGCACGAGCAGTACTTC. It yields the protein CASSRVYGHEQYF. The whole variable domain, filled in from reference TRBV19 and TRBJ2-7, reads DGGITQSPKYLFRKEGQNVTLSCEQNLNHDAMYWYRQDPGQGLRLIYYSQIVNDFQKGDIAEGYSVSREKKESFPLTVTSAQKNPTAFYLCASSRVYGHEQYFGPGTRLTVT.

The rearrangement joins TRBV7-2 to TRBJ2-7; a possible D gene is TRBD2 (6 bases). This CDR3 region has 17 residues. V was pared by 5 bases and J by 6 bases, with 26 bases between. Per germline, CDR1 SGHTA and CDR2 FQGNSA. CDR3 nucleotide sequence: TGTGCCAGCAGCCCGCGACTAGTTCCAGGTCTAAGCAGCGAGCAGTACTTC. Protein product: CASSPRLVPGLSSEQYF.

This clone has more than one count but fewer than ten. The CDR3 nucleotides read TGTGCCAGCAGCGCCATGGGAGCTTTCTTT. Its translation: CASSAMGAFF. The V and J genes are TRBV7-9 and TRBJ1-1; D is uncertain. The CDR3 is 10 residues long. V shed 5 bases and J shed 10 bases, with 8 bases lying between them. Germline V gene lookup returns CDR1 SEHNR and CDR2 FQNEAQ (reference sequence).

A few counts support this clone. This sequence joins TRBV5-6 and TRBJ2-2, with 8 bases lining up with TRBD1. This CDR3 spans 17 amino acids. Germline trimming cut 5 bases from V and 0 bases from J; bases unmatched to any gene: 9. Germline CDR1 and CDR2: SGHDT and YYEEEE. CDR3 sequence: CASRIYLDRANTGELFF. The DNA for the CDR3 is TGTGCCAGCAGAATTTACCTGGACAGGGCGAACACCGGGGAGCTGTTTTTT.

This clone was seen more than once but under ten times. The V gene is TRBV29-1, the J gene TRBJ1-1; TRBD1 might be the D (6 bases). The CDR3 totals 14 residues. Between the trimmed V and J ends, which lost 1 base and 0 bases, there was a span of 9 bases. The V gene's germline CDR1 is SQVTM and CDR2 ANQGSEA. The CDR3 DNA follows: TGCAGCGTTGAAGGTGGACAGCTGAACACTGAAGCTTTCTTT. The encoded protein is CSVEGGQLNTEAFF.

The genes are TRBV29-1 and TRBJ1-4; D gene unclear. The CDR3 length is 10 residues. Germline CDR1 SQVTM, CDR2 ANQGSEA. Trimming left V 0 bases short and J 11 bases short, with 4 bases between. CDR3: CSVEEEKLFF. The CDR3 nucleotides read TGCAGCGTTGAAGAGGAGAAACTGTTTTTT. The full variable domain, completed using reference TRBV29-1 and TRBJ1-4, is SAVISQKPSRDICQRGTSLTIQCQVDSQVTMMFWYRQQPGQSLTLIATANQGSEATYESGFVIDKFPISRPNLTFSTLTVSNMSPEDSSIYLCSVEEEKLFFGSGTQLSVL.

V is TRBV27 and J is TRBJ2-7, with D possibly TRBD2 on 6 matching bases. V was clipped by 11 bases and J by 3 bases, with 14 bases between them. The CDR3 is 12 amino acids. Germline V CDR1 and CDR2: MNHEY, SMNVEV (reference sequence). CDR3 in amino acids: CAGRGGDYEQYF. CDR3 sequence (DNA): TGTGCCGGGCGAGGCGGGGACTACGAGCAGTACTTC.